One sample yielded the 20 T cell receptor beta chains listed below, sequenced in a study of technical replicates of blood from several donors. The method was immunoSEQ multiplex PCR; TCRdb's version includes in-frame clones alone and lacks a portion of them. This table holds around 15,000 clones, approximately 84% found once. Sequencing used PBMCs. Receptors originate from a human donor in good health.

This sequence joins TRBV25-1 and TRBJ2-5; 8 bases are a match to TRBD2. Germline lookup yields CDR1 MGHDK and CDR2 SYGVNS. Trimming removed 5 bases from V and 1 base from J; junction bases left unmatched: 6. This CDR3 has 15 amino acids. In DNA form, the CDR3 reads TGTGCCAGCAGTTATGCTAGCGGGTTCCAAGAGACCCAGTACTTC. Translating it yields CASSYASGFQETQYF.

The chain couples TRBV10-1 to TRBJ2-2; D possibly corresponds to TRBD2 (6 bases). This CDR3 region has 16 residues. The V gene's germline CDR1 is WNHNN and CDR2 SYGVQD (reference sequence). The germline V and J ends were trimmed by 5 bases and 3 bases, with 16 bases remaining between them. CDR3 sequence: CASSSSPGLYTGELFF. The CDR3 DNA follows: TGCGCCAGCAGTTCCTCGCCGGGACTTTACACCGGGGAGCTGTTTTTT.

This chain uses TRBV10-2 with TRBJ1-5, with 10 positions matching TRBD1. The CDR3 has 15 residues. Looked up from germline, CDR1 is WSHSY and CDR2 is SAAADI. V trimming: 6 bases; J trimming: 2 bases; junction bases outside the gene matches: 4. The CDR3 sequence: CASRKGTGGNQPQHF. The CDR3 DNA reads TGCGCCAGCAGAAAAGGGACAGGGGGCAATCAGCCCCAGCATTTT.

The chain is built from TRBV28 and TRBJ1-2, with unresolved D. The germline gives CDR1 MDHEN, CDR2 SYDVKM. The CDR3 spans 13 residues. The DNA for the CDR3 is TGTGGCACCCAAAGCTCGACTAACTATGGCTACACCTTC. It encodes CGTQSSTNYGYTF.

The V and J genes are TRBV19 and TRBJ1-5, with D possibly matching TRBD1 (5 bases). Germline-derived CDR1 and CDR2 are LNHDA and SQIVND (reference sequence). Trimming removed 3 bases from V and 0 bases from J, with 9 bases in between. This CDR3 comprises 15 residues. The CDR3 DNA is TGTGCCAGTAGTATGGGGGGACTTAGCAATCAGCCCCAGCATTTT. Translation: CASSMGGLSNQPQHF.

This clone was counted once. V and J are TRBV6-6 and TRBJ2-3, with D possibly TRBD1 on 6 matching bases. The V end was cut by 0 bases, the J end by 14 bases, with 21 bases between. The CDR3 is made up of 15 amino acids. The V gene's germline CDR1 is MNHNY and CDR2 SVGAGI (reference sequence). In DNA, the CDR3 is TGTGCCAGCAGTTACTCGATCCCCGCGGACAGCTTGTGGTATTTT. Translation: CASSYSIPADSLWYF.

J is TRBJ2-3 and V is TRBV5-1, with D maybe TRBD2 (5 bases). This CDR3 comprises 14 residues. Trimming pared 4 bases from V and 4 bases from J, leaving 13 bases between. The germline gives CDR1 SGHRS, CDR2 YFSETQ. The chain's CDR3 is CASSRDREADTQYF. CDR3 sequence (DNA): TGCGCCAGCAGCCGGGATAGAGAGGCAGATACGCAGTATTTT.

This clone was counted a single time. The chain links TRBV6-1 to TRBJ2-6, with D hard to call. With 2 bases removed from V and 2 bases from J, the gap between germline ends came to 13 bases. This CDR3 contains 17 residues. The germline V gene encodes CDR1 MNHNS and CDR2 SASEGT. CDR3 protein: CASSENGLTPGANVLTF. The CDR3 nucleotides are TGTGCCAGCAGTGAAAATGGGCTGACCCCTGGGGCCAACGTCCTGACTTTC.

The chain recombines TRBV4-1 with TRBJ2-1; the match to TRBD2 covers 9 bases. The CDR3 is 14 amino acids. Germline V gene sequence: CDR1 MGHRA, CDR2 YSYEKL. J lost 5 bases, V lost 5 bases, and 4 bases had no gene match. The CDR3 nucleotides read TGCGCCAGCAGCGCGGAGCGGGAGGACAATGAGCAGTTCTTC. Translation gives CASSAEREDNEQFF.

This clone was recorded once. The chain uses TRBV5-1 and TRBJ2-5; 7 nucleotides align to TRBD1. Germline CDR1 is SGHRS and CDR2 is YFSETQ. The CDR3 has 16 residues. Trimming cost V 0 bases and J 5 bases; bases outside gene matches: 10. This CDR3 is CASSLGGTARPETQYF. CDR3 bases: TGCGCCAGCAGCTTGGGGGGGACAGCGAGGCCCGAGACCCAGTACTTC.

The J gene is TRBJ2-1, the V gene TRBV10-3; TRBD2 aligns across 9 bases. Germline loops: CDR1 ENHRY, CDR2 SYGVKD. Losses at the gene ends were 2 bases for V and 8 bases for J; bases not matched to a gene: 7. The CDR3 contains 15 residues. The CDR3 loop reads CAISEAGLAEDEQFF. CDR3 in DNA: TGTGCCATCAGTGAGGCGGGACTAGCTGAGGATGAGCAGTTCTTC.

The chain joins TRBV20-1 to TRBJ1-3; D uncertain. CDR1 and CDR2 from the germline V gene are DFQATT and SNEGSKA (reference sequence). V was cut by 8 bases and J by 0 bases, with 5 bases left in between. The CDR3 sequence is 11 residues long. In DNA, the CDR3 is TGCAGTTATTCCTCTGGAAACACCATATATTTT. Encoded protein: CSYSSGNTIYF.

The gene calls are TRBV27 and TRBJ2-1; 11 nucleotides line up with TRBD2. Looked up from germline, CDR1 is MNHEY and CDR2 is SMNVEV (reference sequence). V gave up 6 bases and J gave up 6 bases; unmatched junction bases: 7. The CDR3 spans 15 residues. For the CDR3, the DNA is TGTGCCAGCAGCCCTGGACTAGCGGGCGTCAATGAGCAGTTCTTC. Its translation: CASSPGLAGVNEQFF.

This rearrangement joins TRBV11-2 to TRBJ1-2; 11 nucleotides align to TRBD1. The CDR3 runs to 17 residues. The junction had 12 bases not matched to a gene; V was cut back by 1 base and J by 8 bases. Germline CDR1 reads SGHAT; CDR2 reads FQNNGV. The CDR3 sequence: CASSLVEVAGQGAGYTF. The CDR3 DNA reads TGTGCCAGCAGCTTAGTCGAGGTCGCCGGACAGGGGGCGGGCTACACCTTC. Drawing the rest from reference TRBV11-2 and TRBJ1-2, the complete variable domain is EAGVAQSPRYKIIEKRQSVAFWCNPISGHATLYWYQQILGQGPKLLIQFQNNGVVDDSQLPKDRFSAERLKGVDSTLKIQPAKLEDSAVYLCASSLVEVAGQGAGYTFGSGTRLTVV.

V and J are TRBV7-3 and TRBJ2-1; D is perhaps TRBD2 (6 bases). CDR1 SGHTA and CDR2 FQGTGA come from the germline V gene. V lost 5 bases and J 8 bases, leaving 13 bases between the germline ends. The CDR3 covers 13 residues. CDR3 residues: CASSPSSVHEQFF. The CDR3 DNA follows: TGTGCCAGCAGCCCCTCTAGCGTTCATGAGCAGTTCTTC.

The V gene is TRBV7-3, the J gene TRBJ2-3, with TRBD2 as a possible D gene (6 bases). V was cut by 6 bases and J by 5 bases, with 21 bases left in between. This CDR3 has 16 amino acids. Germline V gene lookup returns CDR1 SGHTA and CDR2 FQGTGA. This CDR3 reads CASSSADGSGGDTQYF. As DNA, the CDR3 is TGTGCCAGCAGTTCGGCGGACGGGAGTGGGGGAGATACGCAGTATTTT.

This clone appeared a single time. V is TRBV4-2 and J is TRBJ2-1, with TRBD1 identical over 8 bases. The CDR3 consists of 20 residues. CDR1 is LGHNA and CDR2 is YNFKEQ in the germline V gene. With V trimmed by 2 bases and J by 5 bases, 20 bases remained unmatched. Here the CDR3 DNA reads TGTGCCAGCAGCCAAAACCGCCAGGGGGCCCCTTTTCTCGGACACAATGAGCAGTTCTTC. This sequence encodes CASSQNRQGAPFLGHNEQFF.

V and J are TRBV10-3 and TRBJ2-7; D is possibly TRBD2 (6 bases). The CDR3 has 13 residues. V lost 6 bases, J lost 5 bases, and 14 bases lay in between. Germline CDR1 is ENHRY and CDR2 is SYGVKD. CDR3 nucleotide sequence: TGTGCCATCAGCTCTAGCGCGGGCGACGAGCAGTACTTC. This codes for CAISSSAGDEQYF.

V and J are TRBV27 and TRBJ1-4; the match to TRBD1 covers 7 bases. In germline, CDR1 is MNHEY, CDR2 SMNVEV (reference sequence). V lost 4 bases to trimming and J lost 7 bases; unmatched junction nucleotides: 24. The CDR3 has 20 amino acids. CDR3 region: CASSSTGPFGSPPSGEKLFF. The DNA of the CDR3 is TGTGCCAGCAGTTCGACAGGGCCCTTTGGGTCCCCGCCGTCGGGTGAAAAACTGTTTTTT.

The chain uses TRBV4-1 and TRBJ1-2; TRBD1 matches at 7 bases. The germline CDR1 and CDR2 sequences are MGHRA and YSYEKL. The CDR3 extends over 15 amino acids. V shed 8 bases, J shed 1 base, and the junction held 10 bases outside the gene matches. Here the CDR3 reads CASAITTGFNYGYTF. DNA of the CDR3: TGCGCCAGCGCTATTACGACAGGGTTTAACTATGGCTACACCTTC.